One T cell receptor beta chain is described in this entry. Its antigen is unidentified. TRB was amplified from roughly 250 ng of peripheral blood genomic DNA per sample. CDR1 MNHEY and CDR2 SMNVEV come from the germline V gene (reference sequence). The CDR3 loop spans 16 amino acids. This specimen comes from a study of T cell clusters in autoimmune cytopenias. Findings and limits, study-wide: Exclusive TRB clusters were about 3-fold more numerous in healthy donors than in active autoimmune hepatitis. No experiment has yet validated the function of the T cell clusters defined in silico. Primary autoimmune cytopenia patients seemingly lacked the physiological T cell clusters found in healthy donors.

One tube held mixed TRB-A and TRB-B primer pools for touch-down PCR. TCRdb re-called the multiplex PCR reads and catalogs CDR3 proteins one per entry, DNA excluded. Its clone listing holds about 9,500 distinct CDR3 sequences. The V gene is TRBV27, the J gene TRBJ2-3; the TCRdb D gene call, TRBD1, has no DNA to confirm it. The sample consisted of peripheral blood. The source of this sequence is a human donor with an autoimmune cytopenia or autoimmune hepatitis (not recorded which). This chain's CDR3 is CASSFSGGRSTDTQYF.